Below, 5 T cell receptor beta chains from the same sample are listed, as sequenced in a study of neoadjuvant nivolumab and ipilimumab in lung cancer. TCRdb's table, derived via immunoSEQ multiplex PCR, lists solely in-frame clones and lacks some. The sample yields over 25,000 clones, about 83% seen once. Sequenced material: tumor tissue, taken after neoadjuvant nivolumab, alone or with ipilimumab, at or shortly before surgery. All receptors come from an adult with non-small cell lung cancer.

The chain employs TRBV5-5 and TRBJ1-2; D uncertain. The V end was cut by 3 bases, the J end by 5 bases, with 14 bases between. Germline V gene sequence: CDR1 SGHKS, CDR2 YYEKEE (reference sequence). The CDR3 sequence is 14 residues long. The CDR3 coding sequence is TGTGCCAGCAGCTCAAGGGCTACGGGGTATGGCTACACCTTC. This encodes CASSSRATGYGYTF.

The chain couples TRBV7-2 to TRBJ2-7; 7 nucleotides line up with TRBD1. Trimming removed 6 bases from V and 4 bases from J; junction bases left unmatched: 6. The CDR3 is made up of 13 amino acids. The germline CDR1 and CDR2 sequences are SGHTA and FQGNSA. CDR3 region: CASRPGQSYEQYF. In DNA, the CDR3 is TGTGCCAGCAGGCCGGGACAGTCTTACGAGCAGTACTTC.

Remarks on this clone: Other DNA sequences from this sample encode an identical CDR3 as well. J is TRBJ2-5 and V is TRBV18; D is undetermined. Trimming cost V 3 bases and J 2 bases, with 4 bases left between them. The CDR3 contains 12 residues. CDR1 and CDR2 (germline): KGHSH, LQKENI. Here the CDR3 reads CASSPEQETQYF. CDR3 DNA sequence: TGTGCCAGCTCACCGGAGCAAGAGACCCAGTACTTC.

The chain has TRBV7-2 and TRBJ2-3; D is perhaps TRBD1 (5 bases). Germline loops: CDR1 SGHTA, CDR2 FQGNSA. The CDR3 consists of 16 residues. V gave up 0 bases and J gave up 1 base, with 11 bases separating them. The CDR3 DNA reads as TGTGCCAGCAGCTTAGCTTGGGGCCCAGGCACAGATACGCAGTATTTT. Amino acid sequence: CASSLAWGPGTDTQYF.

This chain connects TRBV2 to TRBJ2-1; D not certain. CDR1 and CDR2 from the germline V gene are SNHLY and FYNNEI. The CDR3 covers 14 residues. V was clipped by 7 bases and J by 3 bases, with 13 bases between them. The CDR3 loop reads CASMGSFHYNEQFF. The DNA of the CDR3 is TGTGCCAGCATGGGGTCATTTCACTACAATGAGCAGTTCTTC.